This T cell receptor beta chain appears in the sequencing data of a study of T-cell reconstitution after alpha-beta-depleted transplantation in children. This clonotype was seen a few times. Construction of the TCRbeta library involved unique molecular identifiers. Each CDR3 protein is one row after TCRdb ran MiXCR on the PCR reads. This sample has some 400,000 distinct CDR3 sequences, with approximately 20% found just once. Germline V lookup: CDR1 SNHLY, CDR2 FYNNEI. The length of the CDR3 is 11 residues. V lost 4 bases and J 4 bases, leaving 5 bases between the germline ends. The V call is TRBV2, the J call TRBJ2-7; D gene ambiguous. This clonotype was obtained from a human donor who donated a stem cell graft to a child with acute myeloid leukemia. Sequencing was performed on PBMCs from the stem cell graft donor, taken from the stem cell graft. The DNA for the CDR3 is TGTGCCAGCAGTGTCCGGTACGAGCAGTACTTC. It is translated as CASSVRYEQYF.